This entry concerns a single T cell receptor beta chain. CDR1 is MNHEY, CDR2 SVGAGI, per germline. Trimming removed 7 bases from V and 1 base from J, with 13 bases in between. CDR3 length: 14 residues. These data are taken from a study of blood T cell repertoires in COVID-19. The assay was immunoSEQ multiplex PCR, and TCRdb's table has in-frame clones only and misses some. This sample carries about 160,000 clones, approximately 91% of them seen once, and the ten largest clones take about 2.3%. The chain is built from TRBV6-5 and TRBJ1-1, with D maybe TRBD1 (5 bases). The sample taken for sequencing was peripheral blood. This sequence was found in a man younger than 35 with acute or convalescent COVID-19. The CDR3 nucleotides are TGTGCCAGCAACGCGGGGAGGGGGAACACTGAAGCTTTCTTT. Translated, it gives CASNAGRGNTEAFF.